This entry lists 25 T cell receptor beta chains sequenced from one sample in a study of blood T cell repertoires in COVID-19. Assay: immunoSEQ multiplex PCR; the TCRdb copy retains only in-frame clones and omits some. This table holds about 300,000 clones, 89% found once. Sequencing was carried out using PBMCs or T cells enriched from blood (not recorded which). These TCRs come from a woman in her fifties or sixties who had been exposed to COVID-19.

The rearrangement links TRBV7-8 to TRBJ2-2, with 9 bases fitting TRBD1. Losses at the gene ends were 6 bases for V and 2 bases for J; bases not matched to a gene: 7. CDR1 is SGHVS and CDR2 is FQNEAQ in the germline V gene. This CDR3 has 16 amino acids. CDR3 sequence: CASRETGGLNTGELFF. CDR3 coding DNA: TGTGCCAGCAGGGAAACAGGGGGCTTAAACACCGGGGAGCTGTTTTTT.

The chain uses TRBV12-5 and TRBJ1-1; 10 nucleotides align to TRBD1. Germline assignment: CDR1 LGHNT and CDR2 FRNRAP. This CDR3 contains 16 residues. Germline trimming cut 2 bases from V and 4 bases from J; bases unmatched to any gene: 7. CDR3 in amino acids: CASGLTTGTGVTEAFF. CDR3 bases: TGTGCTAGTGGTTTGACTACCGGGACAGGGGTCACTGAAGCTTTCTTT. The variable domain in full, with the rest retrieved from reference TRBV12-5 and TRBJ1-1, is DARVTQTPRHKVTEMGQEVTMRCQPILGHNTVFWYRQTMMQGLELLAYFRNRAPLDDSGMPKDRFSAEMPDATLATLKIQPSEPRDSAVYFCASGLTTGTGVTEAFFGQGTRLTVV.

Here the CDR3 reads CATSWGGNTEAFF. For the CDR3, the DNA is TGTGCCACCTCGTGGGGGGGGAACACTGAAGCTTTCTTT. The genes are TRBV28 and TRBJ1-1; maybe TRBD1 (5 bases). This CDR3 is built from 13 residues. Trimming took 10 bases from V and 1 from J, leaving 13 bases between them. Germline V lookup: CDR1 MDHEN, CDR2 SYDVKM. Together with reference TRBV28 and TRBJ1-1, the CDR3 gives the full variable domain: DVKVTQSSRYLVKRTGEKVFLECVQDMDHENMFWYRQDPGLGLRLIYFSYDVKMKEKGDIPEGYSVSREKKERFSLILESASTNQTSMYLCATSWGGNTEAFFGQGTRLTVV.

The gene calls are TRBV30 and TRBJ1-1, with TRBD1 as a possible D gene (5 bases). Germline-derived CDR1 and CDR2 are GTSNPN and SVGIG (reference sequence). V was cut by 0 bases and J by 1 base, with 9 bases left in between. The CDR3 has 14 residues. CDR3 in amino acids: CAWSVGGRNTEAFF. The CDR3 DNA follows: TGTGCCTGGAGTGTGGGGGGAAGGAACACTGAAGCTTTCTTT. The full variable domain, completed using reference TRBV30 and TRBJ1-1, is SQTIHQWPATLVQPVGSPLSLECTVEGTSNPNLYWYRQAAGRGLQLLFYSVGIGQISSEVPQNLSASRPQDRQFILSSKKLLLSDSGFYLCAWSVGGRNTEAFFGQGTRLTVV.

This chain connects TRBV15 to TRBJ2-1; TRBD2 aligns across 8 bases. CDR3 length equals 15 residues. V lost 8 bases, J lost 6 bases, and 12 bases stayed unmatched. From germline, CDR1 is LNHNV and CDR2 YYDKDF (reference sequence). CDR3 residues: CATLAGGTPSNEQFF. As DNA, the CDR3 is TGTGCCACCTTGGCGGGGGGCACCCCATCCAATGAGCAGTTCTTC.

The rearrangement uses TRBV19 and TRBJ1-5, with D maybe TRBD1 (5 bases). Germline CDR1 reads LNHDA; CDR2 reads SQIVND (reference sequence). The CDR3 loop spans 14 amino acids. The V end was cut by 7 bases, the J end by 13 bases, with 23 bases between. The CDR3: CASNPTQLGGTQHF. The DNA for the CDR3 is TGTGCCAGTAACCCCACGCAACTCGGCGGGACTCAGCATTTT.

The chain's CDR3 is CASSWAPLAGAGELFF. As DNA, the CDR3 is TGCGCCAGCAGCTGGGCCCCTCTAGCGGGGGCCGGGGAGCTGTTTTTT. The chain links TRBV5-1 to TRBJ2-2; 10 nucleotides align to TRBD2. V trimming: 3 bases; J trimming: 6 bases; junction bases outside the gene matches: 8. Germline V gives CDR1 SGHRS, CDR2 YFSETQ. The CDR3 sequence is 16 residues long.

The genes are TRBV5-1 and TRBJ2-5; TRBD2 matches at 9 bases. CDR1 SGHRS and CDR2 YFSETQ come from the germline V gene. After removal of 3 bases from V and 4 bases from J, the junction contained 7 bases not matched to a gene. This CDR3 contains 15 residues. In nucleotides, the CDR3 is TGCGCCAGCAGCTACGGGACTAGCATTGGAGAGACCCAGTACTTC. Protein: CASSYGTSIGETQYF. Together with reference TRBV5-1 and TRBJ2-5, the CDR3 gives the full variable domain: KAGVTQTPRYLIKTRGQQVTLSCSPISGHRSVSWYQQTPGQGLQFLFEYFSETQRNKGNFPGRFSGRQFSNSRSEMNVSTLELGDSALYLCASSYGTSIGETQYFGPGTRLLVL.

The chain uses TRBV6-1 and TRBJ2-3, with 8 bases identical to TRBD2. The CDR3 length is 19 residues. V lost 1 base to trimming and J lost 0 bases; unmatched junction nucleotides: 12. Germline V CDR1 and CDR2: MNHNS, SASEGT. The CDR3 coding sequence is TGTGCCAGCAGTGAAGATGGGGGACTAGTGGGAGCTAGCACAGATACGCAGTATTTT. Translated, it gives CASSEDGGLVGASTDTQYF.

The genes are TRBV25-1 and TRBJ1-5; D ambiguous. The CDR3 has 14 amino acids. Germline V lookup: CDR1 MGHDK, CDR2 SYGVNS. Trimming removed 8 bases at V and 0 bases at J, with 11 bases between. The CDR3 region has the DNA TGTGCCAGCCTGAGGCGGTATAGCAATCAGCCCCAGCATTTT. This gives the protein CASLRRYSNQPQHF.

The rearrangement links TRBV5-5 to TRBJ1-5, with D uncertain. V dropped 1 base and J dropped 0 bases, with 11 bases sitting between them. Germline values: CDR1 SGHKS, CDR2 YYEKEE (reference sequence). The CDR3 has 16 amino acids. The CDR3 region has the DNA TGTGCCAGCAGCTTGTTCTCGACAACTAGCAATCAGCCCCAGCATTTT. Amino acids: CASSLFSTTSNQPQHF.

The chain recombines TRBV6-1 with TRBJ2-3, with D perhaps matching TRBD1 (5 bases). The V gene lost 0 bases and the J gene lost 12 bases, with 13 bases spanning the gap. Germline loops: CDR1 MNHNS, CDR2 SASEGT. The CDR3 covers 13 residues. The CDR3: CASSEAALWGQYF. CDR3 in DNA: TGTGCCAGCAGTGAAGCGGCTTTGTGGGGCCAGTATTTT.

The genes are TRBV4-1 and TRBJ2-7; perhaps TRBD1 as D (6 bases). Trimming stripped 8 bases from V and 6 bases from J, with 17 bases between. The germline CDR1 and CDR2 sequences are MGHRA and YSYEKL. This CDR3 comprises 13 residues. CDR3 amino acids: CASHGQISSEQYF. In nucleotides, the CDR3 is TGCGCCAGCCACGGACAGATATCATCCGAGCAGTACTTC.

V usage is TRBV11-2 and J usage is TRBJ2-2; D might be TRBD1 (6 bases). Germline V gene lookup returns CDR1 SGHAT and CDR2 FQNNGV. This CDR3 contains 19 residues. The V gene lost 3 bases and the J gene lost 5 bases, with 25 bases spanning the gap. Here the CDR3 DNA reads TGTGCCAGCAGCTTCCCGAGGGCACCAGGGGAAGTAGTGACCGGGGAGCTGTTTTTT. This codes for CASSFPRAPGEVVTGELFF.

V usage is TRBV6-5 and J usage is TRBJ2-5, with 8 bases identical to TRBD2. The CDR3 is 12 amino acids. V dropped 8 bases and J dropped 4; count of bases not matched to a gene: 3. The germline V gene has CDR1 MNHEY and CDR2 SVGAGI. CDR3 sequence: CASGLAGETQYF. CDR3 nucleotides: TGTGCCAGCGGACTAGCCGGAGAGACCCAGTACTTC.

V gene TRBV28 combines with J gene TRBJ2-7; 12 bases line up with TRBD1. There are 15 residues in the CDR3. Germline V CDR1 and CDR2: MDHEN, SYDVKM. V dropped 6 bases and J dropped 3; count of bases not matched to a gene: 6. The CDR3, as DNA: TGTGCCAGCAGACAAAGGGACAGGGGGCTCTACGAGCAGTACTTC. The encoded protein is CASRQRDRGLYEQYF.

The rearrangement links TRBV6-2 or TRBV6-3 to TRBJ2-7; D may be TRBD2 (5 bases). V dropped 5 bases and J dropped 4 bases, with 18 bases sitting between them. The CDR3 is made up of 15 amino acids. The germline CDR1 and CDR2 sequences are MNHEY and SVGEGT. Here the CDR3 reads CASSNPGFPYYEQYF. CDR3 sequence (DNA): TGTGCCAGCAGTAATCCGGGATTCCCTTATTACGAGCAGTACTTC.

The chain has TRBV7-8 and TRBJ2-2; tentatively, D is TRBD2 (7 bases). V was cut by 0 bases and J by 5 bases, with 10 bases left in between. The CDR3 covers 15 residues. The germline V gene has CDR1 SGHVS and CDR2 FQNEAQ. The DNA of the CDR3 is TGTGCCAGCAGCTTAGCGGGGGGGCAGACCGGGGAGCTGTTTTTT. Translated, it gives CASSLAGGQTGELFF.

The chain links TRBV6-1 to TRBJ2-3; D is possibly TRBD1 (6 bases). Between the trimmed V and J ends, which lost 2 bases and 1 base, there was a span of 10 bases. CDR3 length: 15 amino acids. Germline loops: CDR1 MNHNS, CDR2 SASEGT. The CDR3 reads CASSEMDRRTDTQYF. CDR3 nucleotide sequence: TGTGCCAGCAGTGAAATGGACAGACGCACAGATACGCAGTATTTT.

CDR3 region: CASSLRTGAGNTEAFF. The CDR3 region has the DNA TGTGCCAGCAGTTTAAGGACAGGCGCGGGAAACACTGAAGCTTTCTTT. The chain uses TRBV28 and TRBJ1-1; 7 positions match TRBD1. V gave up 2 bases and J gave up 2 bases; unmatched junction bases: 8. Germline values: CDR1 MDHEN, CDR2 SYDVKM. The CDR3 extends over 16 amino acids.

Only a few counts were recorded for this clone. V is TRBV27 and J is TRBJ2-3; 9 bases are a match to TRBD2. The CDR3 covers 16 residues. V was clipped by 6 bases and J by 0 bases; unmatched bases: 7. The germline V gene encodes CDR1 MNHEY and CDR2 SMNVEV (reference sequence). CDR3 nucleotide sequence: TGTGCCAGCAGCCAAGCGGGGGGCTTAAGCACAGATACGCAGTATTTT. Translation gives CASSQAGGLSTDTQYF.

The CDR3 reads CASCRDTGREKLFF. CDR3 nucleotides: TGTGCCAGCTGCCGGGACACGGGCCGGGAAAAACTGTTTTTT. The chain carries TRBV18 and TRBJ1-4; maybe TRBD1 (6 bases). The CDR3 contains 14 residues. The V and J ends lost 7 bases and 8 bases respectively, with 17 bases between them. Per germline, CDR1 KGHSH and CDR2 LQKENI.

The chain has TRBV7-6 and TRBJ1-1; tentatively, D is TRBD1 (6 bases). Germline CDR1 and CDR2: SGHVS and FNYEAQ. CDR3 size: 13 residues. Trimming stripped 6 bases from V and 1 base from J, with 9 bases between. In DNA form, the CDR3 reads TGTGCCAGCAGGGCAGGGGCGAACACTGAAGCTTTCTTT. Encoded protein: CASRAGANTEAFF.

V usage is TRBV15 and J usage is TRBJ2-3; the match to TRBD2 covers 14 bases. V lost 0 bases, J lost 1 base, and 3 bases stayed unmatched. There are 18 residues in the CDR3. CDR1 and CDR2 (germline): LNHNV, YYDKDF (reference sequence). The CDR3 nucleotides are TGTGCCACCAGCAGAGATCAGGGACTAGCGGGGGGCACAGATACGCAGTATTTT. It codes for CATSRDQGLAGGTDTQYF.

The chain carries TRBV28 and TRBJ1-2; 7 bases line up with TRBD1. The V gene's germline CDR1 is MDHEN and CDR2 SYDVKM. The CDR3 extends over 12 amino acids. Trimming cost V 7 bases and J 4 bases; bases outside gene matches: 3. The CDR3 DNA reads TGTGCCAGCATGAGGGGGCCCTATGGCTACACCTTC. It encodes CASMRGPYGYTF.